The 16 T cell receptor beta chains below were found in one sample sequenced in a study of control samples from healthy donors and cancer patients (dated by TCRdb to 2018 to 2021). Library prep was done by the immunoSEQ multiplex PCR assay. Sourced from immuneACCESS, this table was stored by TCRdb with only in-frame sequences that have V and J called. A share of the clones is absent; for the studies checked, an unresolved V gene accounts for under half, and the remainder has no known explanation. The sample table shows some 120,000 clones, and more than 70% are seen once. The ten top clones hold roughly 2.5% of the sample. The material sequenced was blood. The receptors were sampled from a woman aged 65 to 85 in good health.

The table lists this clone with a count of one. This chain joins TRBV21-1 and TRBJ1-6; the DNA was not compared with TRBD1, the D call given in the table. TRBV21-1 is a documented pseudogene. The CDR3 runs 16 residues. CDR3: CASSKSPQGFCSPLHF. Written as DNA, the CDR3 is TGTGCCAGCAGCAAATCTCCACAGGGCTTCTGTTCACCCCTCCACTTT.

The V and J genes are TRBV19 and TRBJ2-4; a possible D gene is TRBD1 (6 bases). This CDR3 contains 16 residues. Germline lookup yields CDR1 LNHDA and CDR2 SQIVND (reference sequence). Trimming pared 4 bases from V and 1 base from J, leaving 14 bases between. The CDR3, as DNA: TGTGCCAGTAGTAGCTCCGGACAGAGGGCCAAAAACATTCAGTACTTC. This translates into CASSSSGQRAKNIQYF. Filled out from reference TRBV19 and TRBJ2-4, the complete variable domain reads DGGITQSPKYLFRKEGQNVTLSCEQNLNHDAMYWYRQDPGQGLRLIYYSQIVNDFQKGDIAEGYSVSREKKESFPLTVTSAQKNPTAFYLCASSSSGQRAKNIQYFGAGTRLSVL.

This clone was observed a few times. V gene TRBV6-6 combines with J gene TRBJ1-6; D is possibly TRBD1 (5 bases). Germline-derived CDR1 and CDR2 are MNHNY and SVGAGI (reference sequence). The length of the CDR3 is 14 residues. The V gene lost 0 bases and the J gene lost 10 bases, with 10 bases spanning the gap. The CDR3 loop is CASSYSGRVSPLHF. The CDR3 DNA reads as TGTGCCAGCAGTTACTCTGGCAGGGTGTCACCCCTCCACTTT.

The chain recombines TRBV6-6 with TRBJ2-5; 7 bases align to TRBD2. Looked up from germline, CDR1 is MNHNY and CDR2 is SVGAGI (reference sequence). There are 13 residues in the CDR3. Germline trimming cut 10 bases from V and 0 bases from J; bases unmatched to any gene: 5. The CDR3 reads CATGAGNQETQYF. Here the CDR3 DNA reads TGTGCCACCGGAGCGGGGAACCAAGAGACCCAGTACTTC.

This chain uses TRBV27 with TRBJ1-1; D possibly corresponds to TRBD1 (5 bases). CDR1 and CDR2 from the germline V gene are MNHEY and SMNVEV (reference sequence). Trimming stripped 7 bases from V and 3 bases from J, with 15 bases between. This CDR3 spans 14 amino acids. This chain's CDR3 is CASNIRGRYTEAFF. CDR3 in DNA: TGTGCCAGCAATATAAGGGGCAGGTACACTGAAGCTTTCTTT.

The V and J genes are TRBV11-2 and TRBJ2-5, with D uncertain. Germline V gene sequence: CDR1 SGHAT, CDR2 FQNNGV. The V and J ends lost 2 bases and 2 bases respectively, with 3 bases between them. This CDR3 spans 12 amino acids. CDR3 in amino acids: CASSLQQETQYF. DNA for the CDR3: TGTGCCAGCAGCTTACAGCAAGAGACCCAGTACTTC.

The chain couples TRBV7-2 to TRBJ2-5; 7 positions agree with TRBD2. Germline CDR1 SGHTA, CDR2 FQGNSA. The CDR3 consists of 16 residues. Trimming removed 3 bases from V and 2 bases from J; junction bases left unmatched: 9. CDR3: CASSFGVGGIQETQYF. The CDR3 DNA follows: TGTGCCAGCAGCTTTGGAGTGGGGGGGATTCAAGAGACCCAGTACTTC.

The CDR3 nucleotides are TGCGCCAGCAGTGAAGGGGGAGACCGAGAAATTGAAGCTTTCTTT. Its translation is CASSEGGDREIEAFF. This chain connects TRBV10-1 to TRBJ1-1; TRBD1 might be the D (6 bases). Trimming shortened V by 3 bases and J by 7 bases, and 18 bases separated the two germline ends. The CDR3 has 15 amino acids. Germline CDR1 WNHNN, CDR2 SYGVQD (reference sequence).

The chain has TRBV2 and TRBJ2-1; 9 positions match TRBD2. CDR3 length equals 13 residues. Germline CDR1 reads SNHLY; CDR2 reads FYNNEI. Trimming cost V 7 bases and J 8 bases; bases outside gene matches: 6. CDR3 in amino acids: CASIPSGVHEQFF. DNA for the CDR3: TGTGCCAGCATCCCTAGCGGGGTCCATGAGCAGTTCTTC.

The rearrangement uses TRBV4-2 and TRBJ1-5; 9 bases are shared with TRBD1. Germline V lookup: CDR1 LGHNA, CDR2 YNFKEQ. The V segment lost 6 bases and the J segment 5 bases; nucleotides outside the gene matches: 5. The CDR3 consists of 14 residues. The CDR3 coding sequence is TGTGCCAGCAGACTTGACAGGGGGGATCAGCCCCAGCATTTT. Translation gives CASRLDRGDQPQHF.

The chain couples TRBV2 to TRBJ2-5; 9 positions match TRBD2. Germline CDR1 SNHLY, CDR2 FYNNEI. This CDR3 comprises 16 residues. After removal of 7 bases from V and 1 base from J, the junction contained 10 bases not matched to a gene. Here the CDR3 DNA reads TGTGCCAGCACCTTGTTTGGCGGGGGGGCCCAAGAGACCCAGTACTTC. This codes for CASTLFGGGAQETQYF.

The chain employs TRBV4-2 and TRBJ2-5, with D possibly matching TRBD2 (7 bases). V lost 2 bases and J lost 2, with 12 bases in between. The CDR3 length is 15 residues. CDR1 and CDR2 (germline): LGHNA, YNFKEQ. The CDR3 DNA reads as TGTGCCAGCAGCCAACAACAGGGAGGGCAAGAGACCCAGTACTTC. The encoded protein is CASSQQQGGQETQYF.

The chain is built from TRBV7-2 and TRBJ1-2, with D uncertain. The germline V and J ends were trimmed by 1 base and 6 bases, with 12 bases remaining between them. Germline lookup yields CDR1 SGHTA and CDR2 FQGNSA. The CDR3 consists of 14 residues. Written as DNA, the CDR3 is TGTGCCAGCAGCTTAGTCCGAATGCACCATGGCTACACCTTC. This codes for CASSLVRMHHGYTF. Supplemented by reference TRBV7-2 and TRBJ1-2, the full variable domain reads GAGVSQSPSNKVTEKGKDVELRCDPISGHTALYWYRQSLGQGLEFLIYFQGNSAPDKSGLPSDRFSAERTGGSVSTLTIQRTQQEDSAVYLCASSLVRMHHGYTFGSGTRLTVV.

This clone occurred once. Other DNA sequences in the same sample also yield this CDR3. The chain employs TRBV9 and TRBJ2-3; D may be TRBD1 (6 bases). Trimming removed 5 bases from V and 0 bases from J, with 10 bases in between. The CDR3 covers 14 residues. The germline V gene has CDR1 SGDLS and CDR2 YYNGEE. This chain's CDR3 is CASRRDTSTDTQYF. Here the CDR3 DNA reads TGTGCCAGCAGACGGGACACAAGCACAGATACGCAGTATTTT.

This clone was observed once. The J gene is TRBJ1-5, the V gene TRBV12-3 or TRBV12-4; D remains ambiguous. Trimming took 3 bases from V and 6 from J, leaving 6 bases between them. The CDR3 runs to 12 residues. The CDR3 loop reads CASSFSGQPQHF. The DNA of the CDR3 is TGTGCCAGCAGTTTTTCCGGTCAGCCCCAGCATTTT.

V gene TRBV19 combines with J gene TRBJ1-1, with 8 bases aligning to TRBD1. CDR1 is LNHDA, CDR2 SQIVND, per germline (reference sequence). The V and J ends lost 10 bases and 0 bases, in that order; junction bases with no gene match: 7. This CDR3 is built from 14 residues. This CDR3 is CATSPTGVNTEAFF. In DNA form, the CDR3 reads TGTGCCACATCACCGACAGGGGTGAACACTGAAGCTTTCTTT.